These T cell receptor beta chains were read from a single sample in a study of blood T cell repertoires in COVID-19. The repertoire was sequenced with immunoSEQ multiplex PCR; TCRdb's copy has only in-frame clones and lacks some. Among about 260,000 clones listed, 75% to 90% were seen once. Sequenced: PBMCs or T cells enriched from blood (not recorded which). The receptor set was obtained from a woman between 18 and 29 years old who had recovered from COVID-19. Both conserved end residues are part of each CDR3. A D gene is named only where the DNA matches it firmly. Rows give clone size only sometimes, using once, few, many, or a class for an expanded clone.

d_gene | abundance | j_gene | v_gene | CDR3aa | CDR3nt
TRBD2 | . | TRBJ2-7 | TRBV4-2 | CASSHHRTSGSYEQYF | TGTGCCAGCAGCCACCACCGGACTAGCGGGTCCTACGAGCAGTACTTC
TRBD2 | . | TRBJ2-3 | TRBV7-8 | CASSLLSGGAKTDTQYF | TGTGCCAGCAGCTTATTGAGCGGGGGCGCTAAAACAGATACGCAGTATTTT
. | . | TRBJ1-1 | TRBV7-6 | CASSLRGGGSTEAFF | TGTGCCAGCAGCTTAAGGGGGGGAGGTAGTACTGAAGCTTTCTTT
TRBD1 | . | TRBJ1-2 | TRBV20-1 | CSASPYRGGYTF | TGCAGTGCCAGTCCCTACAGGGGTGGCTACACCTTC
TRBD1 | . | TRBJ1-5 | TRBV6-1 | CASSESRQGHQPQHF | TGTGCCAGCAGTGAGTCAAGACAGGGTCATCAGCCCCAGCATTTT
TRBD1 | . | TRBJ1-1 | TRBV2 | CASRPGQANTEAFF | TGTGCCAGCAGGCCGGGACAGGCCAACACTGAAGCTTTCTTT
. | . | TRBJ2-2 | TRBV5-5 | CASSLSGSGELFF | TGTGCCAGCAGCTTGTCGGGGTCCGGGGAGCTGTTTTTT
TRBD1 | . | TRBJ1-1 | TRBV5-1 | CASSEQGSSEAFF | TGCGCCAGCAGCGAACAGGGGAGCTCTGAAGCTTTCTTT
. | . | TRBJ1-3 | TRBV9 | CASSPTGPGNTIYF | TGTGCCAGCAGCCCAACAGGGCCGGGAAACACCATATATTTT
TRBD1 | . | TRBJ2-7 | TRBV5-1 | CASSVDRGRVNEQYF | TGCGCCAGCAGCGTGGACAGGGGGCGCGTTAACGAGCAGTACTTC
TRBD1 | . | TRBJ2-7 | TRBV5-4 | CASSLGQGSSYEQYF | TGTGCCAGCAGCTTAGGACAGGGGAGCTCCTACGAGCAGTACTTC
. | once | TRBJ1-2 | TRBV27 | CASSLSPGGLHGYTF | TGTGCCAGCAGTTTATCACCTGGGGGACTTCATGGCTACACCTTC
. | few | TRBJ1-4 | TRBV15 | CATSRELMHEKLFF | TGTGCCACCAGCAGAGAGCTAATGCATGAAAAACTGTTTTTT
. | . | TRBJ1-1 | TRBV18 | CASSPLADTEAFF | TGTGCCAGCTCACCCCTCGCGGACACTGAAGCTTTCTTT
TRBD1 | . | TRBJ1-2 | TRBV3-1/TRBV3-2 | CASSQGQNYGYTF | TGTGCCAGCAGCCAGGGACAGAACTATGGCTACACCTTC
TRBD2 | . | TRBJ2-5 | TRBV29-1 | CSVDLRLAGTQYF | TGCAGCGTTGATTTACGACTAGCGGGGACCCAGTACTTC
TRBD1 | few | TRBJ2-5 | TRBV29-1 | CSVEGQGVGETQYF | TGCAGCGTTGAAGGACAGGGAGTTGGAGAGACCCAGTACTTC
TRBD2 | . | TRBJ2-7 | TRBV9 | CASSVSGGTYEQYF | TGTGCCAGCAGCGTCAGCGGGGGTACCTACGAGCAGTACTTC
TRBD1 | . | TRBJ1-2 | TRBV7-8 | CASSLTGGVNYGYTF | TGTGCCAGCAGCTTAACAGGGGGGGTCAACTATGGCTACACCTTC
. | . | TRBJ1-2 | TRBV5-5 | CASSLEWGENYGYTF | TGTGCCAGCAGCTTGGAATGGGGGGAAAACTATGGCTACACCTTC
. | . | TRBJ1-2 | TRBV4-1 | CASSQTTDTRAGYTF | TGCGCCAGCAGCCAGACGACAGACACTCGTGCTGGCTACACCTTC
. | . | TRBJ1-2 | TRBV5-1 | CASSWGGVNYGYTF | TGCGCCAGCAGCTGGGGAGGGGTCAACTATGGCTACACCTTC
TRBD2 | . | TRBJ2-5 | TRBV5-1 | CASTIGLAGVGTQYF | TGCGCCAGCACTATCGGACTAGCGGGGGTCGGGACCCAGTACTTC
. | . | TRBJ2-5 | TRBV3-1/TRBV3-2 | CASSPSGASGATQYF | TGTGCCAGCAGCCCTTCAGGGGCCTCCGGGGCGACCCAGTACTTC
. | . | TRBJ2-5 | TRBV10-3 | CAISLNERETQYF | TGTGCCATCAGCCTTAATGAGCGAGAGACCCAGTACTTC
. | once | TRBJ1-2 | TRBV15 | CATSPPRDNYGYTF | TGTGCCACCAGCCCCCCCAGGGATAACTATGGCTACACCTTC
. | . | TRBJ1-1 | TRBV5-4 | CASSPPGRMNTEAFF | TGTGCCAGCAGCCCCCCAGGGCGGATGAACACTGAAGCTTTCTTT
. | few | TRBJ1-5 | TRBV6-5 | CASSPWAHNQPQHF | TGTGCCAGCAGTCCGTGGGCTCACAATCAGCCCCAGCATTTT
. | . | TRBJ1-1 | TRBV7-9 | CASSSRGAMTGTEAFF | TGTGCCAGCAGCAGTCGGGGGGCGATGACTGGCACTGAAGCTTTCTTT
TRBD2 | . | TRBJ2-1 | TRBV2 | CASRASGAGDEQFF | TGTGCCAGCAGGGCTAGCGGGGCTGGCGATGAGCAGTTCTTC
. | . | TRBJ1-1 | TRBV28 | CASRGQRTEAFF | TGTGCCAGCAGGGGTCAGCGGACTGAAGCTTTCTTT
TRBD1 | once | TRBJ1-1 | TRBV18 | CASSPGTGATEAFF | TGTGCCAGCTCACCCGGGACAGGGGCTACTGAAGCTTTCTTT